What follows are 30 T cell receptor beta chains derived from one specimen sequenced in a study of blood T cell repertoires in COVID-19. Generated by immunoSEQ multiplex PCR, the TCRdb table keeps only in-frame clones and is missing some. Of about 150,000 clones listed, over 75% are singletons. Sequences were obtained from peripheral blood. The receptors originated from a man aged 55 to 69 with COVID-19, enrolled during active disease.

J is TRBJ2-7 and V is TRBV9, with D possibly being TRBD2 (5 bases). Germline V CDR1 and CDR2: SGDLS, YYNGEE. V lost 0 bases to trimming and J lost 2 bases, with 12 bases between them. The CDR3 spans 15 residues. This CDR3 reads CASSVGADPTYEQYF. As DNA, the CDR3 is TGTGCCAGCAGCGTAGGAGCGGATCCAACCTACGAGCAGTACTTC.

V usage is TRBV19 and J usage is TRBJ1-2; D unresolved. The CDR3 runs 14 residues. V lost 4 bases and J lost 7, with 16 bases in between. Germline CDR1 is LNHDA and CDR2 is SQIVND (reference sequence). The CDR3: CASSKRGLTLGYTF. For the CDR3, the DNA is TGTGCCAGTAGTAAGCGTGGCTTAACCCTTGGCTACACCTTC.

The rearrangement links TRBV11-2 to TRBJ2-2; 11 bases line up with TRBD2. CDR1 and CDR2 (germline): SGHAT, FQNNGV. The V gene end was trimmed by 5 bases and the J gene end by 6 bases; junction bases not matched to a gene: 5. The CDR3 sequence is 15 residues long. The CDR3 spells CASSPWTSGPGELFF. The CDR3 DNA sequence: TGTGCCAGCAGCCCCTGGACTAGCGGGCCCGGGGAGCTGTTTTTT.

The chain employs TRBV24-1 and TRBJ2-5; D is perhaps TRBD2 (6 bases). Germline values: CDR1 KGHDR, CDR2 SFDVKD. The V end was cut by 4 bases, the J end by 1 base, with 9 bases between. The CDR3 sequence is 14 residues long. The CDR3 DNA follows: TGTGCCACCAGTGAAAGCGGGTCCCAAGAGACCCAGTACTTC. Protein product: CATSESGSQETQYF.

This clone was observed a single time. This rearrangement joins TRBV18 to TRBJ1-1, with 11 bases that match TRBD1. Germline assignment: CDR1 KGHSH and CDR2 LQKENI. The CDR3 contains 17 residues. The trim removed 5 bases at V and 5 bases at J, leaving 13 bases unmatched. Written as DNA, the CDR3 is TGTGCCAGCTCAGTCCAGGACAGGGGGCGACGGGGTACTGAAGCTTTCTTT. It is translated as CASSVQDRGRRGTEAFF.

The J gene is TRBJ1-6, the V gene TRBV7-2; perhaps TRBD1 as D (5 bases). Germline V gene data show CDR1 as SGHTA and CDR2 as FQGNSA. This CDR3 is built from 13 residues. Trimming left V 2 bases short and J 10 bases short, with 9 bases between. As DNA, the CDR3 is TGTGCCAGCAGCTTACCAGGGCTATCACCCCTCCACTTT. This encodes CASSLPGLSPLHF.

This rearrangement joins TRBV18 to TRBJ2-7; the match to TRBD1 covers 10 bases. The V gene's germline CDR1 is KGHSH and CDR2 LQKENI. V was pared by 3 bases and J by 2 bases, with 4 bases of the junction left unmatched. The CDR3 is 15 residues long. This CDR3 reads CASSPGQGPTYEQYF. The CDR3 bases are TGTGCCAGCTCACCGGGACAGGGGCCTACCTACGAGCAGTACTTC.

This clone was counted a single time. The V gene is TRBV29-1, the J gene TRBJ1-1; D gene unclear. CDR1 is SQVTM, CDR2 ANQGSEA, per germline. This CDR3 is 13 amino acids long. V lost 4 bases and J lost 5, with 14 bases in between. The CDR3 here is CSVGSYSSTEAFF. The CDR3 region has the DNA TGCAGCGTTGGTTCTTACTCGTCGACTGAAGCTTTCTTT.

The CDR3 nucleotides are TGTGCCAGCAGCTTAGCGCAGGGGGGCACGGGAGGCTACACCTTC. It encodes CASSLAQGGTGGYTF. V usage is TRBV7-9 and J usage is TRBJ1-2, with TRBD1 matching over 7 bases. Per germline, CDR1 SEHNR and CDR2 FQNEAQ (reference sequence). There are 15 residues in the CDR3. The junction had 9 bases not matched to a gene; V was cut back by 0 bases and J by 8 bases.

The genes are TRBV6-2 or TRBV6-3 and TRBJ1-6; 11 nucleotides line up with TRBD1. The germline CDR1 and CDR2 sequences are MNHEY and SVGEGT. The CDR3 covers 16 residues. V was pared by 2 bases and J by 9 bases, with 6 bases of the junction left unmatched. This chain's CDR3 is CASSYGGTGGTSPLHF. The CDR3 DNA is TGTGCCAGCAGTTACGGTGGGACAGGGGGAACTTCACCCCTCCACTTT.

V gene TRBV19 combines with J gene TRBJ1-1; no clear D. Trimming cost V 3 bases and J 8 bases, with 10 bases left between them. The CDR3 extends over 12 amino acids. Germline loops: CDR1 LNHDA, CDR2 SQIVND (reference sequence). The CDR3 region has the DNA TGTGCCAGTAGTATCTCACTTAGAGAAGCTTTCTTT. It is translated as CASSISLREAFF.

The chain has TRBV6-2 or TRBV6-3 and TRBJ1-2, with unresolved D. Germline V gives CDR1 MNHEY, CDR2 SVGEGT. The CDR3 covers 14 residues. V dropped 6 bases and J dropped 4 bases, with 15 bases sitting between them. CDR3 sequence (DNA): TGTGCCAGCAGCTTACAGCGGGCAATCTATGGCTACACCTTC. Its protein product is CASSLQRAIYGYTF.

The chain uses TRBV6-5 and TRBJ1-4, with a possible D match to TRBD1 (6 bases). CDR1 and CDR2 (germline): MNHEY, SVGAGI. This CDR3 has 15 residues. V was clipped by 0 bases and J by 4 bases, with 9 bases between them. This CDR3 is CASSYSNRDNEKLFF. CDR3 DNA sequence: TGTGCCAGCAGTTACTCGAACAGGGATAATGAAAAACTGTTTTTT.

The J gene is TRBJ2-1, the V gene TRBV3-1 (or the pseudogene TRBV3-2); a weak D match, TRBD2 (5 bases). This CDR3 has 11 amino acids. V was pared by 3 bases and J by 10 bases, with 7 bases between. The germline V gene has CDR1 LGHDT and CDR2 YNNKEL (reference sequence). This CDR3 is CASSQRGEQFF. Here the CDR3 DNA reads TGTGCCAGCAGCCAGCGAGGGGAGCAGTTCTTC.

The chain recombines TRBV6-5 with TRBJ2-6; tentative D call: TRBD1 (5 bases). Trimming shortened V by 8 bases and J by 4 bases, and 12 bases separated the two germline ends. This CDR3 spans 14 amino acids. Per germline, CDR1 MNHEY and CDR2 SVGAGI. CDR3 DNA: TGTGCCAGCGACAGCCAAGCCGGGGCCAACGTCCTGACTTTC. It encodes CASDSQAGANVLTF.

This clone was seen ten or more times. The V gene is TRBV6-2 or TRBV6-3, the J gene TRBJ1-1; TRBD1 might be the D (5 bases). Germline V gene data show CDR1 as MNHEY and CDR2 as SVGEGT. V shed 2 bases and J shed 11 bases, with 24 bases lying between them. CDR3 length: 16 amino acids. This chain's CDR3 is CASSYTLWSGNIEAFF. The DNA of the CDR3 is TGTGCCAGCAGTTACACCTTGTGGTCAGGGAATATTGAGGCTTTCTTT.

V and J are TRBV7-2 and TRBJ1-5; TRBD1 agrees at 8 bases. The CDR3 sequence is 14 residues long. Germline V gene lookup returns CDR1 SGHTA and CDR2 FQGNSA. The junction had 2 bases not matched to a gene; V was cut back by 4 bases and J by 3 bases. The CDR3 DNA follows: TGTGCCAGCAGCTGGACAGGGCACAATCAGCCCCAGCATTTT. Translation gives CASSWTGHNQPQHF.

CDR3 region: CASSLQVNTEAFF. The CDR3 bases are TGTGCCAGCAGCTTACAGGTGAACACTGAAGCTTTCTTT. V usage is TRBV7-2 and J usage is TRBJ1-1; D is unresolved. This CDR3 has 13 residues. Germline V gene lookup returns CDR1 SGHTA and CDR2 FQGNSA. The V end was cut by 2 bases, the J end by 0 bases, with 4 bases between.

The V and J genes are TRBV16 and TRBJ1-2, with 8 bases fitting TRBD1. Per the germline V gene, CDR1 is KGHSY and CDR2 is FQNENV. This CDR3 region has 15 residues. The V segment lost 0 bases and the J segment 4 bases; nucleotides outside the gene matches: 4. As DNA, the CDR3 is TGTGCCAGCAGCCAATCATCAGGGGGCGGCTATGGCTACACCTTC. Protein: CASSQSSGGGYGYTF. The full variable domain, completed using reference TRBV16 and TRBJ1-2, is GEEVAQTPKHLVRGEGQKAKLYCAPIKGHSYVFWYQQVLKNEFKFLISFQNENVFDETGMPKERFSAKCLPNSPCSLEIQATKLEDSAVYFCASSQSSGGGYGYTFGSGTRLTVV.

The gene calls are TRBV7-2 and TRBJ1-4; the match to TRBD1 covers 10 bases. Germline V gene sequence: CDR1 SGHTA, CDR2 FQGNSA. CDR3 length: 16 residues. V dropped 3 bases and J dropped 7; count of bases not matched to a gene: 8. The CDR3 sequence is CASSLHRDRGFEKLFF. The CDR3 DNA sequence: TGTGCCAGCAGCTTGCACCGGGACAGGGGTTTTGAAAAACTGTTTTTT.

CDR3 sequence reads: CASSPSGRSTEAFF. CDR3 in DNA: TGTGCCAGCAGCCCGAGCGGACGGAGCACTGAAGCTTTCTTT. The chain joins TRBV3-1 (or the pseudogene TRBV3-2) to TRBJ1-1; D remains unclear. This CDR3 comprises 14 residues. Trimming took 4 bases from V and 4 from J, leaving 13 bases between them. Germline-derived CDR1 and CDR2 are LGHDT and YNNKEL (reference sequence).

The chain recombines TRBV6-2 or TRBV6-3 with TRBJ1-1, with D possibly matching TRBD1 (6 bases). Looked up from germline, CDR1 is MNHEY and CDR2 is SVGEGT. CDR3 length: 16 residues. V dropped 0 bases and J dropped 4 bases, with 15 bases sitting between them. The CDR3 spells CASSYSTGGVSTEAFF. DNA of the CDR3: TGTGCCAGCAGTTACTCGACAGGTGGTGTAAGCACTGAAGCTTTCTTT.

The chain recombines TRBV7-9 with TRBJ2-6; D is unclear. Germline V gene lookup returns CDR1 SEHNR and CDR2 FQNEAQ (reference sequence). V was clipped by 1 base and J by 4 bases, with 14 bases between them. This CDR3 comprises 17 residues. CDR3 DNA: TGTGCCAGCAGCTTAGACCCACTATCACCCGGGGCCAACGTCCTGACTTTC. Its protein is CASSLDPLSPGANVLTF.

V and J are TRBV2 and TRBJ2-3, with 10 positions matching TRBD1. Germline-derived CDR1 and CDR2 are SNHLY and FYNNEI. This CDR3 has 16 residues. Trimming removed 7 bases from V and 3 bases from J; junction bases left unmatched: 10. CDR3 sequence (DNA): TGTGCCAGCAATCCAGGGACAGGGGTTTGGACAGATACGCAGTATTTT. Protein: CASNPGTGVWTDTQYF.

Written as DNA, the CDR3 is TGTGCCAGCAGCTTACAAGCAGGGGCCTCTGGGGCCAACGTCCTGACTTTC. Translated, it gives CASSLQAGASGANVLTF. This sequence joins TRBV7-6 and TRBJ2-6; D may be TRBD1 (6 bases). There are 17 residues in the CDR3. V was pared by 2 bases and J by 0 bases, with 11 bases between. Germline V gene lookup returns CDR1 SGHVS and CDR2 FNYEAQ.

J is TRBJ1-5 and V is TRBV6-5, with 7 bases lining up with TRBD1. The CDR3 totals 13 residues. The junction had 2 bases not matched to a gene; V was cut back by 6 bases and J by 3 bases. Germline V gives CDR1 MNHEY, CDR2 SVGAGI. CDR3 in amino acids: CASRQGINQPQHF. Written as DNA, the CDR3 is TGTGCCAGCAGACAGGGGATCAATCAGCCCCAGCATTTT.

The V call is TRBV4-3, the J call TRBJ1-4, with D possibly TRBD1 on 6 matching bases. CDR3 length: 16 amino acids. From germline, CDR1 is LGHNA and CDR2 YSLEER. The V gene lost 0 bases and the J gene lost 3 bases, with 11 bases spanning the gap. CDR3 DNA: TGCGCCAGCAGCCAAGAGGGGGCTTTGTCTAATGAAAAACTGTTTTTT. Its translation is CASSQEGALSNEKLFF.

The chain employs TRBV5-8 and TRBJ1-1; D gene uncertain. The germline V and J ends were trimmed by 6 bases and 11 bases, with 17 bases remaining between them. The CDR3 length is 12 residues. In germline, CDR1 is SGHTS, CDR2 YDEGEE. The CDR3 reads CASTTGPREAFF. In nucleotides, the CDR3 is TGTGCCAGCACCACCGGTCCGCGGGAGGCTTTCTTT.

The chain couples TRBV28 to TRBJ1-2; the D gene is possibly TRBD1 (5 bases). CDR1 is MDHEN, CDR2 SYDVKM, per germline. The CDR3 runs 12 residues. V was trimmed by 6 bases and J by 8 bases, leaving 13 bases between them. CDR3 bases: TGTGCCAGCAGGAGAACAGGTGGCGGCTACACCTTC. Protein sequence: CASRRTGGGYTF.

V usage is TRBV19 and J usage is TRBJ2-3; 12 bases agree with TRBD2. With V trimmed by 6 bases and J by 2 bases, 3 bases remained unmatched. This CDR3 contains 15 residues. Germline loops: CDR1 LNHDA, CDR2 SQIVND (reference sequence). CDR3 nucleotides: TGTGCCAGTAGAGCTAGCGGGGGGGTCACAGATACGCAGTATTTT. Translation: CASRASGGVTDTQYF. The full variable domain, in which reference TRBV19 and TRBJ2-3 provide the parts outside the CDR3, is DGGITQSPKYLFRKEGQNVTLSCEQNLNHDAMYWYRQDPGQGLRLIYYSQIVNDFQKGDIAEGYSVSREKKESFPLTVTSAQKNPTAFYLCASRASGGVTDTQYFGPGTRLTVL.